The 6 T cell receptor beta chains reported below all come from one sample, sequenced in a study of blood T cell repertoires in COVID-19. The method was immunoSEQ multiplex PCR; TCRdb's version includes in-frame clones alone and lacks a portion of them. The sample lists 180,000 or so clones, about 88% seen once, with 1% to 1.5% in the top ten. Input material: PBMCs or T cells enriched from blood (not recorded which). These TCRs come from a human donor with acute COVID-19. The donor label of this sample is uncertain.

This clone was found once. The chain carries TRBV7-3 and TRBJ2-3, with 7 positions matching TRBD2. The CDR3 is 16 amino acids. J gave up 3 bases and V 5 bases, and 11 bases lay outside the gene matches. Germline assignment: CDR1 SGHTA and CDR2 FQGTGA. CDR3 residues: CASSEGGTTNTDTQYF. The CDR3 region has the DNA TGTGCCAGCAGCGAGGGAGGGACTACGAATACAGATACGCAGTATTTT.

This CDR3 reads CASSPIQGSYEQYF. As DNA, the CDR3 is TGTGCCAGCAGTCCAATTCAGGGTTCCTACGAGCAGTACTTC. The rearrangement links TRBV2 to TRBJ2-7, with D perhaps TRBD1 (5 bases). Trimming left V 5 bases short and J 1 base short, with 12 bases between. Germline V gene data show CDR1 as SNHLY and CDR2 as FYNNEI. The CDR3 covers 14 residues.

The gene calls are TRBV3-1 (or the pseudogene TRBV3-2) and TRBJ2-6; no definite D call. Germline CDR1 LGHDT, CDR2 YNNKEL (reference sequence). The CDR3 loop spans 15 amino acids. V lost 1 base and J 0 bases, leaving 4 bases between the germline ends. The CDR3 region is CASSQASSGANVLTF. CDR3 bases: TGTGCCAGCAGCCAAGCTAGCTCTGGGGCCAACGTCCTGACTTTC.

Concerning this clone: Sequence at one end of the junction differs from germline and may be a read error. The chain links TRBV29-1 to TRBJ1-1; a possible D gene is TRBD1 (6 bases). Germline V lookup: CDR1 SQVTM, CDR2 ANQGSEA. CDR3 length: 8 amino acids. CDR3 nucleotides: TGCAGCGTTGAAAGGGACATTTTT. Protein: CSVERDIF. The entire variable domain, with the rest obtained from reference TRBV29-1 and TRBJ1-1, is as follows: SAVISQKPSRDICQRGTSLTIQCQVDSQVTMMFWYRQQPGQSLTLIATANQGSEATYESGFVIDKFPISRPNLTFSTLTVSNMSPEDSSIYLCSVERDIFGQGTRLTVV.

J is TRBJ1-5 and V is TRBV21-1. TRBV21-1 is a listed pseudogene. The CDR3 is made up of 15 amino acids. Written as DNA, the CDR3 is TGTGCCAGCAGCACCCATCTCCAACGGAATCAGCCCCAGCATTTT. Protein: CASSTHLQRNQPQHF.

The genes are TRBV7-9 and TRBJ2-2, with 9 bases that match TRBD1. With V trimmed by 6 bases and J by 5 bases, 7 bases remained unmatched. The CDR3 spans 15 residues. Germline V gives CDR1 SEHNR, CDR2 FQNEAQ (reference sequence). The CDR3 DNA reads as TGTGCCAGCAGACGTAAACAGGGGGCGACCGGGGAGCTGTTTTTT. Amino acid sequence: CASRRKQGATGELFF.